This T cell receptor beta chain stems from a study of shared T cell receptors in the human thymus. Produced via immunoSEQ multiplex PCR; TCRdb's table is partial and in-frame only. The table lists roughly 700,000 clones, roughly 90% of them singletons. Trimming at V came to 0 bases and at J to 0 bases, leaving 5 bases not matched to a gene. CDR3 length: 19 amino acids. Germline loops: CDR1 LGHNA, CDR2 YNFKEQ. This same sample was also part of a study on human thymus T cells. That paper notes: Unrelated individuals had highly overlapping thymic repertoires, as reported in related research.

The rearrangement uses TRBV4-2 and TRBJ2-7, with 16 bases identical to TRBD2. The sample consisted of thymocytes. The TCR originated in a boy under three years old with a congenital heart defect. CDR3 residues: CASSQDLGLAGGVSYEQYF. The CDR3 DNA is TGTGCCAGCAGCCAAGATCTGGGACTAGCGGGAGGGGTCTCCTACGAGCAGTACTTC.